The clone carrying this T cell receptor (beta chain) was seen once. Its antigen is not known. Those who donated were healthy bone marrow donors. The sample originates from a study of cytomegalovirus exposure and HLA in healthy donors. V lost 1 base and J 5 bases, leaving 5 bases between the germline ends. Germline V CDR1 and CDR2: SGHDN, FVKESK. The CDR3 covers 12 residues. The PCR used 60 Vbeta and 13 Jbeta primers. Here immunoSEQ multiplex PCR was the method, and the copy in TCRdb shows in-frame clones only, minus some. The repertoire has 85,000 to 100,000 clones, over 60% of them found once; the top ten carry roughly 8%. Overall study results and limits: Clonal expansion, a later analysis showed, was greater in HLA-associated TCR beta chains than in equally common others.

The sequenced material came from PBMCs. This chain connects TRBV14 to TRBJ2-5; D not resolved. The source is a human donor in good health. The CDR3 region is CASSQGYETQYF. The CDR3 DNA is TGTGCCAGCAGCCAAGGTTATGAGACCCAGTACTTC.